The T cell receptor (beta chain) under discussion was sequenced for a study of shared clonotypes between healthy human individuals. Study-level findings and limits: Among donors, the sharing of clonotypes was expected to be influenced by sequencing depth.

With regard to this clone: Antigen specificity is unknown.

Original analysis: ImmunoSEQ only sent back junction sequences with no quality scores, so filtering was done differently. Generated by immunoSEQ multiplex PCR, the TCRdb table keeps only in-frame clones and is missing some. V and J calls and clone size are those listed in that table; D and trimming were worked out from the DNA. The data contain about 2 million clones, about 95% of them singletons. Naive CD8 isolation took CD45RO-negative cells positively selected for CCR7 and excluded terminally differentiated effector memory CD45RA+ cells. The source of this sequence is a man between 18 and 35 years old in good health. Material for sequencing was naive CD8+ T cells sorted from blood.

The CDR3 loop reads CASSLGTGFQETQYF. The CDR3 DNA reads as TGTGCCAGCAGCTTGGGGACAGGGTTCCAAGAGACCCAGTACTTC. The V and J genes are TRBV7-9 and TRBJ2-5, with 9 bases lining up with TRBD1. The CDR3 runs 15 residues. From germline, CDR1 is SEHNR and CDR2 FQNEAQ (reference sequence). J gave up 1 base and V 3 bases, and 3 bases lay outside the gene matches. Supplemented by reference TRBV7-9 and TRBJ2-5, the full variable domain reads DTGVSQNPRHKITKRGQNVTFRCDPISEHNRLYWYRQTLGQGPEFLTYFQNEAQLEKSRLLSDRFSAERPKGSFSTLEIQRTEQGDSAMYLCASSLGTGFQETQYFGPGTRLLVL.